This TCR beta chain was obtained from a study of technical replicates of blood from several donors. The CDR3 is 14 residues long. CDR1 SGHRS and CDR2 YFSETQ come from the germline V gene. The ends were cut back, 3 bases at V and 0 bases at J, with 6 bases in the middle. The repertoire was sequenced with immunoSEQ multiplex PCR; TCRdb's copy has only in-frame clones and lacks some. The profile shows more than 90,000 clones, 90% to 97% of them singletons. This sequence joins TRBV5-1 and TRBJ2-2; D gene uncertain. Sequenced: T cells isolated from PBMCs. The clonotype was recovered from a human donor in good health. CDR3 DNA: TGCGCCAGCAGCTCCACAACGAACACCGGGGAGCTGTTTTTT. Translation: CASSSTTNTGELFF.